Below, 18 T cell receptor beta chains from the same sample are listed, as sequenced in a study of post-analysis software for immune sequencing data. Findings and caveats of the study: Roughly five TRBV segments appeared more often in patients than in controls, and TRBV5-6, TRBV5-1 and TRBV20-1 were among these.

Their antigens are not known. Every TCR beta cDNA library bore unique molecular identifiers. TCRdb itself ran the PCR reads through MiXCR, one entry per CDR3 protein. The table lists roughly 540,000 distinct CDR3 sequences, 30% to 40% of them singletons, with 4.5% to 7.5% in the top ten. Sequencing was done on a sample of blood. The source of these receptors is a girl aged 2-17 years with multiple sclerosis.

This clonotype was observed a handful of times. The CDR3: CAISDSANYGYTF. The CDR3 bases are TGTGCCATCAGTGACTCTGCTAACTATGGCTACACCTTC. This sequence joins TRBV10-3 and TRBJ1-2; D not resolved. V dropped 3 bases and J dropped 0 bases, with 5 bases sitting between them. This CDR3 has 13 amino acids. The germline V gene has CDR1 ENHRY and CDR2 SYGVKD.

This clonotype has only one observation. This chain uses TRBV7-2 with TRBJ2-5; TRBD2 matches at 11 bases. The CDR3 extends over 16 amino acids. CDR1 and CDR2 from the germline V gene are SGHTA and FQGNSA. J lost 4 bases, V lost 5 bases, and 9 bases had no gene match. The CDR3 spells CASSQTSGVPLETQYF. The CDR3 nucleotides read TGTGCCAGCAGCCAGACTAGCGGGGTACCCTTAGAGACCCAGTACTTC.

The chain carries TRBV5-1 and TRBJ1-4, with D tentatively TRBD1 (5 bases). Trimming took 4 bases from V and 5 from J, leaving 9 bases between them. This CDR3 region has 13 residues. From germline, CDR1 is SGHRS and CDR2 YFSETQ. CDR3 amino acids: CASSGGRNEKLFF. DNA of the CDR3: TGCGCCAGCAGCGGGGGACGGAATGAAAAACTGTTTTTT.

This clonotype was counted a few times. The chain has TRBV7-9 and TRBJ1-2; 8 bases agree with TRBD1. The CDR3 totals 17 residues. CDR1 and CDR2 from the germline V gene are SEHNR and FQNEAQ (reference sequence). The V gene end was trimmed by 0 bases and the J gene end by 4 bases; junction bases not matched to a gene: 10. CDR3 in amino acids: CASSLALSDRAGYGYTF. The DNA of the CDR3 is TGTGCCAGCAGCTTAGCTCTGTCGGACAGGGCAGGCTATGGCTACACCTTC.

This clonotype was counted a few times. The V and J genes are TRBV19 and TRBJ2-5, with 8 bases matching TRBD1. The J call may be mistaken, given a closer DNA end match to TRBJ2-7. Germline V gives CDR1 LNHDA, CDR2 SQIVND (reference sequence). The length of the CDR3 is 13 residues. The CDR3 region has the DNA TGTGCCAGTCATTACCAGGGGGCGCACGAGCAGTACTTC. Protein sequence: CASHYQGAHEQYF.

This clonotype showed up just a few times. Written as DNA, the CDR3 is TGTGCCAGCAGGGTTCGGTGGAGACCCACAGATACGCAGTATTTT. Translating it yields CASRVRWRPTDTQYF. The chain couples TRBV6-6 to TRBJ2-3; D unclear. The V and J ends lost 6 bases and 2 bases respectively, with 15 bases between them. The CDR3 runs to 15 residues. The V gene's germline CDR1 is MNHNY and CDR2 SVGAGI (reference sequence).

Concerning this clonotype: Germline is not matched at one junction end, which may reflect a read error. This chain links TRBV6-1 with TRBJ2-5; possibly TRBD2 for D (5 bases). CDR1 and CDR2 (germline): MNHNS, SASEGT. CDR3 size: 14 residues. As DNA, the CDR3 is TGTGCCGGCAGCGGAGTAAGAGTCCAAGAGACCCAGTACTTC. This encodes CAGSGVRVQETQYF.

This clonotype was counted between two and nine times. The chain carries TRBV6-1 and TRBJ2-5, with 8 positions matching TRBD1. Trimming at V came to 5 bases and at J to 0 bases, leaving 2 bases not matched to a gene. Germline V gene data show CDR1 as MNHNS and CDR2 as SASEGT. The CDR3 has 14 amino acids. CDR3 sequence reads: CASSRGQDQETQYF. The CDR3 coding sequence is TGTGCCAGCAGTAGGGGACAGGACCAAGAGACCCAGTACTTC.

The V gene is TRBV18, the J gene TRBJ2-1, with a weak D call TRBD2 (5 bases). CDR1 is KGHSH and CDR2 is LQKENI in the germline V gene. The CDR3 is 14 amino acids. Trimming shortened V by 8 bases and J by 0 bases, and 11 bases separated the two germline ends. CDR3 loop: CASASGSSYNEQFF. In DNA, the CDR3 is TGTGCCAGCGCCAGCGGAAGCTCCTACAATGAGCAGTTCTTC. The full variable domain, completed using reference TRBV18 and TRBJ2-1, is NAGVMQNPRHLVRRRGQEARLRCSPMKGHSHVYWYRQLPEEGLKFMVYLQKENIIDESGMPKERFSAEFPKEGPSILRIQQVVRGDSAAYFCASASGSSYNEQFFGPGTRLTVL.

As regards this clonotype: The germline gene is not matched at one end of the junction; a read error may be the cause. The chain employs TRBV24-1 and TRBJ1-5, with 8 bases lining up with TRBD1. The CDR3 totals 14 residues. CDR1 is KGHDR and CDR2 is SFDVKD in the germline V gene. CDR3 protein: CATSDSGGDQSQHF. In DNA, the CDR3 is TGTGCCACCAGTGATTCAGGGGGCGATCAGTCCCAGCATTTT.

The chain uses TRBV2 and TRBJ2-1, with a weak D call TRBD2 (6 bases). The last part of the DNA fits TRBJ2-7 better; the J call may be wrong. This CDR3 region has 14 residues. The germline V gene encodes CDR1 SNHLY and CDR2 FYNNEI. CDR3: CASAVAVSYNEQYF. The CDR3 DNA sequence: TGTGCCAGCGCTGTAGCGGTCTCCTACAATGAGCAGTACTTC.

The chain carries TRBV12-3 or TRBV12-4 and TRBJ2-3; D assignment may be TRBD1 or TRBD2 (5 bases each). The CDR3 covers 16 residues. V shed 7 bases and J shed 1 base, with 18 bases lying between them. The CDR3 nucleotides are TGTGCCAGCACCTTAGGTTGGGGGAGAGGCACAGATACGCAGTATTTT. Translated: CASTLGWGRGTDTQYF.

V and J are TRBV12-3 or TRBV12-4 and TRBJ1-6; D gene ambiguous. The CDR3 has 11 residues. Trimming pared 5 bases from V and 14 bases from J, leaving 10 bases between. CDR3: CASSVDTTLHF. The CDR3 DNA reads as TGTGCCAGCAGTGTTGACACCACCCTCCACTTT.

This clonotype was detected only a few times. The rearrangement uses TRBV5-1 and TRBJ2-5, with 10 bases identical to TRBD2. After removal of 4 bases from V and 11 bases from J, the junction contained 11 bases not matched to a gene. Germline CDR1 is SGHRS and CDR2 is YFSETQ. The CDR3 runs to 14 residues. The CDR3 loop is CASSPGLAVDEQYF. In nucleotides, the CDR3 is TGCGCCAGCAGCCCCGGACTAGCGGTAGATGAGCAGTACTTC. Using reference TRBV5-1 and TRBJ2-5 for the parts outside the CDR3, the full variable domain is KAGVTQTPRYLIKTRGQQVTLSCSPISGHRSVSWYQQTPGQGLQFLFEYFSETQRNKGNFPGRFSGRQFSNSRSEMNVSTLELGDSALYLCASSPGLAVDEQYFGPGTRLLVL.

This clonotype was counted only a few times. This rearrangement joins TRBV10-3 to TRBJ1-6, with D uncertain. V dropped 8 bases and J dropped 9 bases, with 14 bases sitting between them. This CDR3 is built from 13 residues. CDR1 ENHRY and CDR2 SYGVKD come from the germline V gene. CDR3 in amino acids: CAIGVAMGSPLHF. CDR3 sequence (DNA): TGTGCCATCGGAGTGGCCATGGGTTCACCCCTCCACTTT.

In its sample, this clonotype was seen once. The chain recombines TRBV20-1 with TRBJ2-3; D may match TRBD1 or TRBD2 (6 bases each). Trimming removed 1 base at V and 7 bases at J, with 21 bases between. The CDR3 is 16 residues long. Germline assignment: CDR1 DFQATT and CDR2 SNEGSKA (reference sequence). In nucleotides, the CDR3 is TGCAGTGCTAGAGTCGTGGGGGCCAGACTAGGTAATACGCAGTATTTT. This codes for CSARVVGARLGNTQYF.

The gene calls are TRBV20-1 and TRBJ2-5, with 7 bases fitting TRBD1. This CDR3 has 12 residues. The V and J ends lost 6 bases and 5 bases, in that order; junction bases with no gene match: 6. In germline, CDR1 is DFQATT, CDR2 SNEGSKA (reference sequence). The CDR3 spells CSAPTGTETQYF. The CDR3 DNA reads TGCAGTGCACCGACAGGGACCGAGACCCAGTACTTC.

For this clonotype: At one end the junction does not follow the germline gene, possibly because of a read error. DNA for the CDR3: TGTGCCAGCAGTTTATGGTCAGGGATAGGTTCACCCCGCCACTTT. Its translation: CASSLWSGIGSPRHF. The V and J genes are TRBV27 and TRBJ1-6; tentative D call: TRBD1 (5 bases). CDR3 size: 15 residues. The germline CDR1 and CDR2 sequences are MNHEY and SMNVEV (reference sequence).